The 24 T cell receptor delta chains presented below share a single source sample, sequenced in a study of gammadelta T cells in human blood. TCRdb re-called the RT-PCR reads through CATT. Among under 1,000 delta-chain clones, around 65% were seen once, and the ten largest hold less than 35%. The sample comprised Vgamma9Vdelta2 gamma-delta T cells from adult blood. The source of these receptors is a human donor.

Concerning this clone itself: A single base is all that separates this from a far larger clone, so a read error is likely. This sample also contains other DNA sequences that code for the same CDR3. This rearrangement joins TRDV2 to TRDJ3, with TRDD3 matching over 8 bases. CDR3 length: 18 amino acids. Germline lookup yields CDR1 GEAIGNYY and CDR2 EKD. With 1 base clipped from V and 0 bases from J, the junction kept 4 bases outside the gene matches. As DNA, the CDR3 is TGTGCCTGTGACACAGGCTGGGGGAGCTCCTGGGACACCCGACAGATGTTTTTC. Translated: CACDTGWGSSWDTRQMFF.

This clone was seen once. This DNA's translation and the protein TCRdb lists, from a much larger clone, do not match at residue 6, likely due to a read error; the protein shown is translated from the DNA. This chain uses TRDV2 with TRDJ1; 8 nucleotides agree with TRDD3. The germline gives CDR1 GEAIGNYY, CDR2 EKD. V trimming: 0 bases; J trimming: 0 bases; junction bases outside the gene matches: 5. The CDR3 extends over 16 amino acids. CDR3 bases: TGTGCCTGTGACACCGGACTGGGGGGTAACACCGATAAACTCATCTTT. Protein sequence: CACDTGLGGNTDKLIF.

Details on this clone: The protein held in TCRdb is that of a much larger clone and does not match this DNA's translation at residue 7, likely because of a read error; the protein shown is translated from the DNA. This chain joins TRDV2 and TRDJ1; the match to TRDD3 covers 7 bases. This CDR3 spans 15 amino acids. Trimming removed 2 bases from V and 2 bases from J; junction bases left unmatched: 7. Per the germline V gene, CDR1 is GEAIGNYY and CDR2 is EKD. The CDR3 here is CACDKLVDTTDKLIF. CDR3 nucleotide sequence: TGTGCCTGTGACAAATTGGTGGATACGACCGATAAACTCATCTTT.

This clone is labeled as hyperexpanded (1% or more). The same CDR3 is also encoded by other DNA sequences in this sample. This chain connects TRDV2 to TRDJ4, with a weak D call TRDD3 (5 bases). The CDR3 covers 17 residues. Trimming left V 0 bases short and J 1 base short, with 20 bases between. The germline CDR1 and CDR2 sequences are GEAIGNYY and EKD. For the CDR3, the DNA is TGTGCCTGTGACACCGTCGGACACGATACATTGCGCAGACCCCTGATCTTT. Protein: CACDTVGHDTLRRPLIF.

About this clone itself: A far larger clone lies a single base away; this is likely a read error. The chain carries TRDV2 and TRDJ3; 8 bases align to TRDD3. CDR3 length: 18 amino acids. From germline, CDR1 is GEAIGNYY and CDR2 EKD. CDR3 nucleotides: TGTGCCTATGACACCGGCTGGGGGAGCTCCTGGGACACCCGACAGATGTTTTTC. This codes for CAYDTGWGSSWDTRQMFF.

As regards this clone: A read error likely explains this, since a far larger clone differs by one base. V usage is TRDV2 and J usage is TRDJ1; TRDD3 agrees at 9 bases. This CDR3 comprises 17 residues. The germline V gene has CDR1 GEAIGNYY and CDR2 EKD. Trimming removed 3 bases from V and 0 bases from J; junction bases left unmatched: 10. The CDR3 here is CACDSLLGETYTDKLIF. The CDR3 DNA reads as TGTGCCTGTGACTCCTTACTGGGGGAAACCTACACCGATAAACTCATCTTT.

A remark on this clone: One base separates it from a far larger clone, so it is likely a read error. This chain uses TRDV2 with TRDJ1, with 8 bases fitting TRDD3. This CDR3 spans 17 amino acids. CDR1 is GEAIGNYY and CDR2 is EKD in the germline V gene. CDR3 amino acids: CACDPLLFGDTTDTLIF. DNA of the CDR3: TGTGCCTGTGACCCCCTTCTGTTCGGGGATACCACCGATACACTCATCTTT.

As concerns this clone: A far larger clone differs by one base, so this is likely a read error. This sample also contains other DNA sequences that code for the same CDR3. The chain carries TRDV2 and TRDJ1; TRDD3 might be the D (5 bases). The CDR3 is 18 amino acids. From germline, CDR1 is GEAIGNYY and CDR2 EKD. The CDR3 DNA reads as TGTGCCTGTGACACGGCTCTCGGGGGCCCAGTGTACACAGATAAACTCATCTTT. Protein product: CACDTALGGPVYTDKLIF.

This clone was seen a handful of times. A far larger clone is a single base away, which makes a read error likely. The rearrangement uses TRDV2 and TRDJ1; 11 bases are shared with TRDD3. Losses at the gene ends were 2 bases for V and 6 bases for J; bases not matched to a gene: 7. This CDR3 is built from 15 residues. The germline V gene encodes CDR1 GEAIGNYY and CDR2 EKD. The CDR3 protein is CACDKLGDTTNKLIF. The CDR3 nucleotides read TGTGCCTGTGACAAATTGGGGGATACGACCAATAAACTCATCTTT.

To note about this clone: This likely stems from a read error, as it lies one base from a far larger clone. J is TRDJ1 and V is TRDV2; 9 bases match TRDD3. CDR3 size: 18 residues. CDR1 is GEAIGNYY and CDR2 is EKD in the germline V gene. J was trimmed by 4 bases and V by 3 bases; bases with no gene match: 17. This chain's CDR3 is CACDSVRTGIRRGDKLIF. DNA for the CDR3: TGTGCCTGTGACTCCGTGAGGACGGGGATACGCCGGGGCGATAAACTCATCTTT.

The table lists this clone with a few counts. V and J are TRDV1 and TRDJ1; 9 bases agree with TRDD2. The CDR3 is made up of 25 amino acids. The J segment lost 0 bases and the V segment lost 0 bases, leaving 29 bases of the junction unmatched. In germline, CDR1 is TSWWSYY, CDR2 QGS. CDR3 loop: CALGELLSPFLQIGSSLRYTDKLIF. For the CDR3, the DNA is TGTGCTCTTGGGGAACTTTTAAGTCCCTTCCTACAAATCGGGTCCTCCCTACGGTACACCGATAAACTCATCTTT.

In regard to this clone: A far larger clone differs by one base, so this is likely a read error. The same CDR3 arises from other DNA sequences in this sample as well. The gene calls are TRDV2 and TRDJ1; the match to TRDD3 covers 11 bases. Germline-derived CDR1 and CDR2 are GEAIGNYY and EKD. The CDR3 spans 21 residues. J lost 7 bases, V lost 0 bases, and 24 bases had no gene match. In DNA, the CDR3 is TGTGCCTGTGACACCGTGAAGCATCCTACTGGGGGATATCCAGTCGATGGTAAACTCATCTTT. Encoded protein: CACDTVKHPTGGYPVDGKLIF.

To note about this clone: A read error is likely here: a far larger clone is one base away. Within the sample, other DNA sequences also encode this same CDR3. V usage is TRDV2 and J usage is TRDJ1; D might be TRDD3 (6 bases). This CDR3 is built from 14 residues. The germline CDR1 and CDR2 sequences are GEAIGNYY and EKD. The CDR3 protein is CACDSWGYTDKLIF. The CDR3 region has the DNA TGTGCCTGTGACTCCTGGGGCTACACCGATAAACTTATCTTT.

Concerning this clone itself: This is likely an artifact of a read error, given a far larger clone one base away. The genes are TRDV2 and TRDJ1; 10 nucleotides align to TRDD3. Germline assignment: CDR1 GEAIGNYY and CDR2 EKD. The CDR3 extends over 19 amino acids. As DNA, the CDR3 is TGTGCCCGTGACACCGTCCCCTCTACTGGGGGATGGGACACCGATAAACTCATCTTT. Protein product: CARDTVPSTGGWDTDKLIF.

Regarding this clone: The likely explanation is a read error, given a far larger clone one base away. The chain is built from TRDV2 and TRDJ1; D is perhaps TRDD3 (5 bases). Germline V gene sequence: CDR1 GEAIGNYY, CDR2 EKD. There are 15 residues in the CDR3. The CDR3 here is CACDTVGTYTDKRIF. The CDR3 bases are TGTGCCTGTGACACCGTGGGGACGTACACCGATAAACGCATCTTT.

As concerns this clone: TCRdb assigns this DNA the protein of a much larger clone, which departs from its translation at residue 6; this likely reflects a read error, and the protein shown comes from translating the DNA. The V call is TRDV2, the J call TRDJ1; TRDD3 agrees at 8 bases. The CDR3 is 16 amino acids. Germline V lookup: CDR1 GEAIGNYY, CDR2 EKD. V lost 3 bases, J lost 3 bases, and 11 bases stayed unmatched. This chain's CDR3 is CACDEFRVGDADKLIF. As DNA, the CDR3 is TGTGCCTGTGACGAATTCCGGGTGGGGGATGCCGATAAACTCATCTTT.

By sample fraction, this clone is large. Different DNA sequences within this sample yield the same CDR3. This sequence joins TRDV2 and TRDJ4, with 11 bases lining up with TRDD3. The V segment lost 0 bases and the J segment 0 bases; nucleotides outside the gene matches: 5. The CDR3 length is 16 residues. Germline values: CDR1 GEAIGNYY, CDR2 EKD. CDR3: CACDTVVGDTPRPLIF. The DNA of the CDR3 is TGTGCCTGTGACACCGTGGTGGGGGATACGCCCAGACCCCTGATCTTT.

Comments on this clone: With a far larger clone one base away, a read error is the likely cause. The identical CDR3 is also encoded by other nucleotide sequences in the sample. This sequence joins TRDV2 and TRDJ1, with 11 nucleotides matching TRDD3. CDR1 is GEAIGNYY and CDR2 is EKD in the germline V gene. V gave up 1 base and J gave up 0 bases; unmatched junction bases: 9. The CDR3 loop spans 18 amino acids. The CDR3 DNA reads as TGTGCCTGTGACACTCTGGAGAGACTGGGGGATAACACCGATAAACTCATCTTT. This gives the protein CACDTLERLGDNTDKLIF.

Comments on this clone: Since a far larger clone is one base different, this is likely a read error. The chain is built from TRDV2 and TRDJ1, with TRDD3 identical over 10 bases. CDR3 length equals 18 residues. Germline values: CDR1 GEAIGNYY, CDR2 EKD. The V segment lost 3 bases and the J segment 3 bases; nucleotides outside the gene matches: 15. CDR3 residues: CACDPLLGDAPAPDKLIF. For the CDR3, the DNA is TGTGCCTGTGACCCTCTACTGGGGGATGCGCCGGCGCCCGATAAACTCATCTTT.

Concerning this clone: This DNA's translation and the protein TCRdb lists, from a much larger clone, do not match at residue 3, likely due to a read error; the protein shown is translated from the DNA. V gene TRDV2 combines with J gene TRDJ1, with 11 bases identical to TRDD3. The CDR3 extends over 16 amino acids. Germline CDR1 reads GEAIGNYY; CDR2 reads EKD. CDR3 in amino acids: CAWDTLLGDTTDKLIF. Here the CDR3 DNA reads TGTGCCTGGGACACCCTTCTGGGGGATACCACCGATAAACTCATCTTT.

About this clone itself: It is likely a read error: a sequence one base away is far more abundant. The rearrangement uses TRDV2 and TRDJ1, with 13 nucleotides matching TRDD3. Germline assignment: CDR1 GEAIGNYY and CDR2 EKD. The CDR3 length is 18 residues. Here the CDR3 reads CACDAVLGDTQTTDKFIF. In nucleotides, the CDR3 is TGTGCCTGTGACGCTGTACTGGGGGATACGCAGACGACCGATAAATTCATCTTT.

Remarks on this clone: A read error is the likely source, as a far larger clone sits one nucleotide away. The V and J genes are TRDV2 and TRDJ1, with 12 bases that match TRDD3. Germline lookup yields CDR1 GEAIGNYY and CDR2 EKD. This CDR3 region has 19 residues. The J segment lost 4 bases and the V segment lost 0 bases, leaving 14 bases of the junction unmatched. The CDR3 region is CACDTLGLGDTLGNDKLIF. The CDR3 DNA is TGTGCCTGTGACACCCTTGGACTGGGGGATACCCTGGGAAACGATAAACTCATCTTT.

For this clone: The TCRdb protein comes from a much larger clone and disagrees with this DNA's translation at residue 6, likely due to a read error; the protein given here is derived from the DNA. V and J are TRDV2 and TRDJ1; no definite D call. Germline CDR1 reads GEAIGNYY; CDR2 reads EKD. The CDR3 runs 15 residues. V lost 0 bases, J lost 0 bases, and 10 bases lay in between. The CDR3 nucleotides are TGTGCCTGTGACACCGGTAATGCGTACACCGATAAACTCATCTTT. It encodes CACDTGNAYTDKLIF.

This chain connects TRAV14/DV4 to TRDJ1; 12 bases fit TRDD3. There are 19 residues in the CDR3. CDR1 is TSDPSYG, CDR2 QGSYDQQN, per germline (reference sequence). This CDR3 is CALSAPSYWGIQGPDKLIF. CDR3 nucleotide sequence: TGTGCTCTGAGTGCCCCTTCCTACTGGGGGATACAGGGTCCCGATAAACTCATCTTT.